This T cell receptor (beta chain) came from a study of cytomegalovirus exposure and HLA in healthy donors. Study conclusions and caveats: It emerged from a later analysis that several of the most significant clusters appeared to be linked to common viral pathogens.

Germline CDR1 is MNHEY and CDR2 is SMNVEV (reference sequence). The CDR3 is 14 amino acids. V dropped 7 bases and J dropped 6 bases, with 15 bases sitting between them. For this clone: Its specificity is not known.

Primers included in the PCR were 60 Vbeta and 13 Jbeta primers. Clones were read by immunoSEQ multiplex PCR, and TCRdb kept only the in-frame ones, dropping some. The sample gives 95,000 to 120,000 clones, around 77% of which show up once; 5.4% is in the top ten. The source is a woman in her thirties in good health and CMV-seropositive. V is TRBV27 and J is TRBJ2-2; weak D call: TRBD1 (7 bases). The specimen sequenced was PBMCs. The CDR3 DNA is TGTGCCAGCACCCCCCGGAGGGGGCCCGGGGAGCTGTTTTTT. It codes for CASTPRRGPGELFF.